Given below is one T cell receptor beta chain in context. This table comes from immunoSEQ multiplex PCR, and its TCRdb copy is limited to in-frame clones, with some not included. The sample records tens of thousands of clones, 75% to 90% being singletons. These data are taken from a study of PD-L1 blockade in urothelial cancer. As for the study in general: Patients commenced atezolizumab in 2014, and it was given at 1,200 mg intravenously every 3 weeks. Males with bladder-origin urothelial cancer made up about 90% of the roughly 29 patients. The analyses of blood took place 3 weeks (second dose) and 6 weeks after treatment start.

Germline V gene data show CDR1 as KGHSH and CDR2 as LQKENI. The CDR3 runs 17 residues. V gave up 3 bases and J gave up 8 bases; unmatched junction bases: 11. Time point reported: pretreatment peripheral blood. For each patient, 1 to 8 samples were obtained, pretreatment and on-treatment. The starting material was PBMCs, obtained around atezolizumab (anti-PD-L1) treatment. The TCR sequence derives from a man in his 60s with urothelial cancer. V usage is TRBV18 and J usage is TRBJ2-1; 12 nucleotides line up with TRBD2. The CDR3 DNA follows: TGTGCCAGCTCACCCCGCGGACCTAGCGGGGGGGCCCATGAGCAGTTCTTC. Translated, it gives CASSPRGPSGGAHEQFF.